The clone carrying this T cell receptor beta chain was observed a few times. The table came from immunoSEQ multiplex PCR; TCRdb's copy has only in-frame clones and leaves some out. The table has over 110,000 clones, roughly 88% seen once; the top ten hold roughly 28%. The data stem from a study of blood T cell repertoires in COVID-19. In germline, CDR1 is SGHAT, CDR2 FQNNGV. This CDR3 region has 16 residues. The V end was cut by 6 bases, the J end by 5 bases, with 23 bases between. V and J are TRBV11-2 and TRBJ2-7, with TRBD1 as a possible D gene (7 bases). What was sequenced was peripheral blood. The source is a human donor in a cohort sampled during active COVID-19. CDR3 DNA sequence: TGTGCCAGCAGGCCTCTCCGGAGGCAGGGGGGTCACGAGCAGTACTTC. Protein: CASRPLRRQGGHEQYF.